Included here is one T cell receptor beta chain sequence, with context. As yet, its antigen is unknown. Treatment defined: oral pan-JAK inhibitor, 5-10 mg twice daily. Sorting from PBMCs produced CD4+ and CD8+ T cells. This sample stems from a study of CD8+ T cells in alopecia areata. Following extraction, RNA underwent reverse transcription to cDNA, which served as the sequencing template. Data came from immunoSEQ multiplex PCR; TCRdb stores just in-frame clones and leaves some out. The sample consists of around 100,000 clones, around 86% of them appearing once. Germline loops: CDR1 SQVTM, CDR2 ANQGSEA. CDR3 length: 15 amino acids. The germline V and J ends were trimmed by 4 bases and 5 bases, with 18 bases remaining between them. Regarding the study as a whole: Sequencing of scalp samples also captures resident alphabeta T cells of normal skin. Higher clonality than in normal scalp was seen in lesional scalp, especially alopecia totalis/universalis.

This receptor was taken from a human donor with alopecia areata. This specimen consisted of CD8+ T cells sorted from blood, obtained at roughly week 30, from a patient treated with tofacitinib. The V gene is TRBV29-1, the J gene TRBJ2-1; the D gene could be TRBD1 or TRBD2 (5 bases each). In DNA, the CDR3 is TGCAGCGTTGGACCGGGACCCACAAGACACAATGAGCAGTTCTTC. This codes for CSVGPGPTRHNEQFF.